Sequencing of this T cell receptor (beta chain) was carried out in a study of CD8+CD57+ T cells in acquired aplastic anemia. Whole-study context: Sorted CD4+ plus CD8+ cells gave DNA averaging about 3.2 ug.

The template for TCR beta VDJ and CDR3 sequence profiling was genomic DNA. In TCRdb, the reads were re-called with MiXCR into one record per CDR3 protein. The data hold 150,000 to 200,000 distinct CDR3 sequences, with more than 40% observed a single time. The CDR3 length is 15 residues. CDR1 WSHSY and CDR2 SAAADI come from the germline V gene. V gave up 3 bases and J gave up 3 bases, with 15 bases separating them. Patients sequenced had flow cytometry evidence of CD8+CD57+ cell expansion. The sample was sorted CD4+, CD8+, or CD8+CD57+ T cells (not recorded which) from PBMCs. The TCR originated in a human donor with aplastic anemia. The rearrangement joins TRBV10-2 to TRBJ2-7; possible D gene TRBD2, 5 bases. This CDR3 reads CASSDLEGSSYEQYF. The CDR3 DNA reads as TGCGCCAGCAGTGATTTAGAGGGTAGCAGCTACGAGCAGTACTTC.